This T cell receptor (beta chain) was documented in a study of T-cell reconstitution after alpha-beta-depleted transplantation in children. There are a few counts of this clonotype. Unique molecular identifiers were used to barcode this TCRbeta library. TCRdb processed the PCR reads anew with MiXCR; each CDR3 protein has one entry. The table includes approximately 630,000 distinct CDR3 sequences, around 13% detected once. Material: PBMCs, obtained before TCRalphabeta/CD19-depleted stem cell transplant. The source is a girl aged 2 to 10 with congenital amegakaryocytic thrombocytopenia, due to receive a stem cell transplant.

CDR3 nucleotides: TGTGCCAGTAGTATGACAGCGACAGATACGCAGTATTTT. Translated: CASSMTATDTQYF. V is TRBV19 and J is TRBJ2-3; TRBD1 might be the D (5 bases). Trimming cost V 3 bases and J 3 bases, with 7 bases left between them. This CDR3 region has 13 residues. CDR1 is LNHDA and CDR2 is SQIVND in the germline V gene (reference sequence). The whole variable domain, remainder taken from reference TRBV19 and TRBJ2-3, is DGGITQSPKYLFRKEGQNVTLSCEQNLNHDAMYWYRQDPGQGLRLIYYSQIVNDFQKGDIAEGYSVSREKKESFPLTVTSAQKNPTAFYLCASSMTATDTQYFGPGTRLTVL.